Below are 7 T cell receptor beta chains sequenced from a single sample in a study of cytomegalovirus exposure and HLA in healthy donors. A multiplex PCR was run with 60 Vbeta primers and 13 Jbeta primers. Assay used: immunoSEQ multiplex PCR; TCRdb lists only in-frame clones, some missing. The sample consists of about 110,000 clones, 55% to 75% of them appearing once. The specimen was PBMCs. These receptors originate from a middle-aged woman in good health and CMV-seropositive.

This clone has just a few counts. The chain uses TRBV5-6 and TRBJ2-3; no firm D call. Trimming cost V 1 base and J 1 base, with 10 bases left between them. The CDR3 is made up of 15 amino acids. Germline V gene data show CDR1 as SGHDT and CDR2 as YYEEEE. The CDR3 here is CASSLSGAGTDTQYF. CDR3 sequence (DNA): TGTGCCAGCAGCTTGTCTGGAGCAGGCACAGATACGCAGTATTTT. Together with reference TRBV5-6 and TRBJ2-3, the CDR3 gives the full variable domain: DAGVTQSPTHLIKTRGQQVTLRCSPKSGHDTVSWYQQALGQGPQFIFQYYEEEERQRGNFPDRFSGHQFPNYSSELNVNALLLGDSALYLCASSLSGAGTDTQYFGPGTRLTVL.

This sequence joins TRBV7-3 and TRBJ2-5, with 8 bases aligning to TRBD1. The trim removed 5 bases at V and 4 bases at J, leaving 9 bases unmatched. The CDR3 contains 15 residues. Germline loops: CDR1 SGHTA, CDR2 FQGTGA. CDR3 coding DNA: TGTGCCAGCAGCCGGGGGAAGACAGGGGCAGAGACCCAGTACTTC. Its protein product is CASSRGKTGAETQYF. The full variable domain, rest sourced from reference TRBV7-3 and TRBJ2-5, is GAGVSQTPSNKVTEKGKYVELRCDPISGHTALYWYRQSLGQGPEFLIYFQGTGAADDSGLPNDRFFAVRPEGSVSTLKIQRTERGDSAVYLCASSRGKTGAETQYFGPGTRLLVL.

This chain connects TRBV7-2 to TRBJ2-1; D remains ambiguous. Germline V gene sequence: CDR1 SGHTA, CDR2 FQGNSA. V gave up 5 bases and J gave up 8 bases, with 16 bases separating them. This CDR3 contains 14 residues. CDR3: CASSPRLSEDEQFF. For the CDR3, the DNA is TGTGCCAGCAGCCCCCGACTGAGCGAAGATGAGCAGTTCTTC.

This chain links TRBV5-1 with TRBJ2-7, with TRBD1 matching over 8 bases. The CDR3 runs 14 residues. Trimming at V came to 4 bases and at J to 0 bases, leaving 3 bases not matched to a gene. Germline lookup yields CDR1 SGHRS and CDR2 YFSETQ. In DNA, the CDR3 is TGCGCCAGCAGCACAACAGGGGGCTCCTACGAGCAGTACTTC. Translated, it gives CASSTTGGSYEQYF.

The chain has TRBV6-5 and TRBJ1-3; D remains ambiguous. Germline CDR1 is MNHEY and CDR2 is SVGAGI. This CDR3 region has 16 residues. The V gene lost 4 bases and the J gene lost 2 bases, with 15 bases spanning the gap. The CDR3 DNA reads TGTGCCAGCAGTTCCCAGTCGTTGATCCCTGGAAACACCATATATTTT. It translates to CASSSQSLIPGNTIYF.

The CDR3 nucleotides are TGTGCCAGCAGCTTTAGCGGGGGGTCGTTGCAGTATTTT. Amino acids: CASSFSGGSLQYF. This sequence joins TRBV7-3 and TRBJ2-3; 10 bases line up with TRBD2. Trimming at V came to 3 bases and at J to 11 bases, leaving 5 bases not matched to a gene. This CDR3 has 13 residues. From germline, CDR1 is SGHTA and CDR2 FQGTGA. Complete variable domain (other parts from reference TRBV7-3 and TRBJ2-3): GAGVSQTPSNKVTEKGKYVELRCDPISGHTALYWYRQSLGQGPEFLIYFQGTGAADDSGLPNDRFFAVRPEGSVSTLKIQRTERGDSAVYLCASSFSGGSLQYFGPGTRLTVL.

This sequence joins TRBV6-1 and TRBJ1-1; D not certain. Germline lookup yields CDR1 MNHNS and CDR2 SASEGT. The CDR3 extends over 13 amino acids. V was trimmed by 5 bases and J by 3 bases, leaving 10 bases between them. The CDR3 here is CASSFRGYTEAFF. The CDR3 DNA reads as TGTGCCAGCAGTTTTAGAGGGTACACTGAAGCTTTCTTT.